These 5 T cell receptor beta chains were sequenced from one sample in a study of long-term antiretroviral therapy in people with HIV. The libraries were made with immunoSEQ v3.0 at survey level. TCRdb's copy holds only in-frame clones and misses some; the assay was immunoSEQ multiplex PCR. This table has 20,000 or so clones, about 74% appearing once. The source was unsorted PBMCs, collected 0.5 years before starting antiretroviral therapy. All receptors come from a man aged 18-30 years with HIV.

The V call is TRBV11-2, the J call TRBJ1-1, with TRBD1 identical over 7 bases. Germline-derived CDR1 and CDR2 are SGHAT and FQNNGV. The CDR3 has 14 amino acids. Germline trimming cut 5 bases from V and 7 bases from J; bases unmatched to any gene: 10. This chain's CDR3 is CASSLGTAKLEAFF. The CDR3 DNA reads as TGTGCCAGCAGCCTTGGGACAGCCAAACTTGAAGCTTTCTTT.

V is TRBV27 and J is TRBJ2-1; 10 bases are shared with TRBD1. V shed 3 bases and J 8 bases; nucleotides not matched to a gene: 7. The CDR3 loop spans 15 amino acids. The germline V gene encodes CDR1 MNHEY and CDR2 SMNVEV (reference sequence). CDR3 coding DNA: TGTGCCAGCAGTTTGCAGACAGGGGGCTATGATGAGCAGTTCTTC. This encodes CASSLQTGGYDEQFF.

The chain recombines TRBV4-1 with TRBJ1-5, with a possible D match to TRBD1 (6 bases). From germline, CDR1 is MGHRA and CDR2 YSYEKL. Trimming cost V 0 bases and J 4 bases, with 10 bases left between them. The length of the CDR3 is 15 residues. The CDR3 region is CASSQDARGNQPQHF. CDR3 DNA sequence: TGCGCCAGCAGCCAAGATGCTAGGGGGAATCAGCCCCAGCATTTT.

This chain connects TRBV9 to TRBJ1-2, with D possibly being TRBD1 (5 bases). Germline-derived CDR1 and CDR2 are SGDLS and YYNGEE. This CDR3 contains 15 residues. V was trimmed by 3 bases and J by 8 bases, leaving 20 bases between them. CDR3 sequence reads: CASSGRLGRLGGYTF. CDR3 coding DNA: TGTGCCAGCAGCGGCCGATTGGGGCGATTGGGGGGCTACACCTTC.

This sequence joins TRBV4-1 and TRBJ2-1; TRBD2 matches at 9 bases. J gave up 6 bases and V 8 bases, and 11 bases lay outside the gene matches. The CDR3 runs to 15 residues. Germline V lookup: CDR1 MGHRA, CDR2 YSYEKL. The CDR3 DNA sequence: TGCGCCAGCCTCCCTATTGGCGGGAGGGCCAATGAGCAGTTCTTC. Translation gives CASLPIGGRANEQFF.